The TCR beta chain under discussion was sequenced for a study of spatial heterogeneity in lung cancer. This clonotype was found many times. TCRdb independently ran MiXCR on the 5' RACE reads; one entry per CDR3 protein. The sample holds about 5,800 distinct CDR3 sequences, about 13% seen once. Specified time point: sample taken at primary tumor resection. Unmatched junction bases numbered 7, after V lost 5 bases and J lost 4 bases. The CDR3 has 15 residues. The source material was normal lung tissue next to the tumor, sampled at surgery. V is TRBV12-3 or TRBV12-4 and J is TRBJ1-1, with 10 bases lining up with TRBD1. The TCR originated in a female donor with early-stage non-small cell lung cancer. CDR3 residues: CASSHRTGGSTEAFF. The CDR3 DNA reads as TGTGCCAGCAGTCACCGGACAGGGGGTAGCACTGAAGCTTTCTTT.